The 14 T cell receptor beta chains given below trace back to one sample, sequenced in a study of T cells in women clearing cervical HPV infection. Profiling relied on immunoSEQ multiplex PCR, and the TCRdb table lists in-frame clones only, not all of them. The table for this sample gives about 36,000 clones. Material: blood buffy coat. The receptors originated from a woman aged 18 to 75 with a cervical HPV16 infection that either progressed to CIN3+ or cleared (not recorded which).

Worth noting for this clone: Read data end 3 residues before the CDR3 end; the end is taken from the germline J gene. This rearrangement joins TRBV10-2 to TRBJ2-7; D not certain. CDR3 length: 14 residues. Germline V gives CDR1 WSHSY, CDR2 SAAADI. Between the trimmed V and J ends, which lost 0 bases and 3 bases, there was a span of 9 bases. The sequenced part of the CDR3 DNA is TGCGCCAGCAGTGAGTCCCCCAAGGTCTACGAG. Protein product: CASSESPKVYE. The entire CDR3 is CASSESPKVYEQYF.

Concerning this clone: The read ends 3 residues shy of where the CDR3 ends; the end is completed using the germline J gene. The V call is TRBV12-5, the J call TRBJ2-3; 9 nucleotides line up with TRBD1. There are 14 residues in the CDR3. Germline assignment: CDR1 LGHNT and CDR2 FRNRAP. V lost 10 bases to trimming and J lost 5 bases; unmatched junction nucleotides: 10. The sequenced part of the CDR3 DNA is TGTGCTACGTCGGGGGGACAGGGAGGAGATACG. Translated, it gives CATSGGQGGDT. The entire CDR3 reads CATSGGQGGDTQYF.

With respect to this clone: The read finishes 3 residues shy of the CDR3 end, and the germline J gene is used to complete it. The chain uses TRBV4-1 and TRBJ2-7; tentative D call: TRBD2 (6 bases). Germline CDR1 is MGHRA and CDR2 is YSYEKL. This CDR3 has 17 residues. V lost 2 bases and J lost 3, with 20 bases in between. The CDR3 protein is CASSQQYDRDSHYEQYF. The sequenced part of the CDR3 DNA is TGCGCCAGCAGCCAACAATACGACCGGGACTCACACTACGAG.

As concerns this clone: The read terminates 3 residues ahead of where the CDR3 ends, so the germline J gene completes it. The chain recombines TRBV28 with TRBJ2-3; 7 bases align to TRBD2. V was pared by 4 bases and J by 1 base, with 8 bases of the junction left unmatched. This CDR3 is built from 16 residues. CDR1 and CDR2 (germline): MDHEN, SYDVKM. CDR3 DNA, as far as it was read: TGTGCCAGCAGTTCCACTAGCGAGAGCGGCACAGATACG. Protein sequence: CASSSTSESGTDT. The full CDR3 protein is CASSSTSESGTDTQYF.

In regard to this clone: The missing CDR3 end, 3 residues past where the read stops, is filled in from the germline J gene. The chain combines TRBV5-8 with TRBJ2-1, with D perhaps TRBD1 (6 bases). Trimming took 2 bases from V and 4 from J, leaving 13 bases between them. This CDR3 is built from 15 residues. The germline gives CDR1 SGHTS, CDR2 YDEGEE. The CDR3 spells CASSFQGQSYNEQFF. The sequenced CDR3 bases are TGTGCCAGCAGCTTTCAAGGACAGAGTTACAATGAG.

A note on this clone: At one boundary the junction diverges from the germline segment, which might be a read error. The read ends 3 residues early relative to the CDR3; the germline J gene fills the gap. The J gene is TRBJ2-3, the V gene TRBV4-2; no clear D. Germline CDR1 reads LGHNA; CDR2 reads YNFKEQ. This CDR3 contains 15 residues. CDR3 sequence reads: CASSQGHTSADTQYF. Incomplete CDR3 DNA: TGCGCCAGCAGCCAAGGGCACACCTCCGCAGATACG.

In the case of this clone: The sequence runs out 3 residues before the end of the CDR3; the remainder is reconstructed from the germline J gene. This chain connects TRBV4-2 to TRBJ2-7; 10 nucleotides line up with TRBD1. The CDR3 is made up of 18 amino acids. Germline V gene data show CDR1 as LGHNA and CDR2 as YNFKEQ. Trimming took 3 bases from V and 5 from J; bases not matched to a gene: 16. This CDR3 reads CASSHYTTGTGVSHEQYF. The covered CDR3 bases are TGTGCCAGCAGCCATTACACTACCGGGACAGGGGTTAGCCACGAG.

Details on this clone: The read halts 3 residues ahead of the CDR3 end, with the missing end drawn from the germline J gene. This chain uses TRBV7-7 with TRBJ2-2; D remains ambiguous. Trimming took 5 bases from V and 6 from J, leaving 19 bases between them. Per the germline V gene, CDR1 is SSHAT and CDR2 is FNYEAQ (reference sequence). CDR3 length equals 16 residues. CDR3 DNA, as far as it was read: TGTGCCAGCAGCCCCCAGACGACAACCTCGGCCGGGGAG. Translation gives CASSPQTTTSAGE. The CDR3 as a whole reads CASSPQTTTSAGELFF.

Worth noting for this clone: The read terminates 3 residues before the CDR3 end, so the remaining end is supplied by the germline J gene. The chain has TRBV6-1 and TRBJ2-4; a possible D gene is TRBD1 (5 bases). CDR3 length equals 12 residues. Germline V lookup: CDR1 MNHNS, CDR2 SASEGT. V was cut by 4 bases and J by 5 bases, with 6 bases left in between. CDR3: CASSARENIQYF. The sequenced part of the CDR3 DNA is TGTGCCAGCAGTGCCAGGGAAAACATT.

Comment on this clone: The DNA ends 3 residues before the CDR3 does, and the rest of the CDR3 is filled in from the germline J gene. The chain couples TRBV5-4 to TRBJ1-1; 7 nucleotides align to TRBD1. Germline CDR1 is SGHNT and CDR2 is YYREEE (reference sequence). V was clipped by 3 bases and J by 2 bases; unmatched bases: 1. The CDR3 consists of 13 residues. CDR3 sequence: CASSWDSNTEAFF. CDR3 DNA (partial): TGTGCCAGCAGCTGGGACAGCAACACTGAA.

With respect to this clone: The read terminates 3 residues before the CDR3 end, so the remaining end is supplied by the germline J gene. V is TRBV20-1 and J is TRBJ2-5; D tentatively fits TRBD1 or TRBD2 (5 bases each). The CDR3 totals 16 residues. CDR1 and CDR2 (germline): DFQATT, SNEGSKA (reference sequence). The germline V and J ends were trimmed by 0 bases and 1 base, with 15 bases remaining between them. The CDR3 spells CSARERGAAGQETQYF. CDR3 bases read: TGCAGTGCTAGAGAGCGAGGGGCGGCAGGCCAAGAGACC.

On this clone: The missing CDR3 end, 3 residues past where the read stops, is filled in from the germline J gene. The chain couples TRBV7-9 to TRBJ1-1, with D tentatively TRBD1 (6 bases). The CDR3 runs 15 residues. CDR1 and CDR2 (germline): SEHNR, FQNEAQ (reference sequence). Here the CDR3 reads CASSFYWGPRETAFF. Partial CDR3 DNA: TGTGCCAGCAGCTTCTACTGGGGGCCGAGAGAGACA.

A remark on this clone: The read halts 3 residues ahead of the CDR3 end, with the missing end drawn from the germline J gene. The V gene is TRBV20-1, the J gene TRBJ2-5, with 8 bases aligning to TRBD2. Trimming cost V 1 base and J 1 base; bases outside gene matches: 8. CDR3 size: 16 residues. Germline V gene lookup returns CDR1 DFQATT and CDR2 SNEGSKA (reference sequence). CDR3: CSARGVIAGIQETQYF. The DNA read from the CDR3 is TGCAGTGCTAGAGGGGTAATAGCGGGGATCCAAGAGACC.

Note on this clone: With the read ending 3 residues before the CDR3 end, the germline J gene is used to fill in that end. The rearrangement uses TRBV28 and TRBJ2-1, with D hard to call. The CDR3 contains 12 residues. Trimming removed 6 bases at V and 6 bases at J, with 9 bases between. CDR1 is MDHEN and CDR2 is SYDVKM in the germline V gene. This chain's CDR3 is CASSAYSNEQFF. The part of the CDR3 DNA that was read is TGTGCCAGCAGCGCTTATAGCAATGAG.